One and the same sample provided the 19 T cell receptor beta chains below, sequenced in a study of blood T cells in healthy people across ages (dated by TCRdb to about 2015). The library was produced with 5' RACE. The data were produced on an Illumina HiSeq 2500. A second about 7 to 11 cycle PCR used a sample-barcoded 5' primer and a J-beta primer mix. Using fastp at Q25 and MiXCR, TCRdb reprocessed the public reads and kept productive beta chains. Rows merge per CDR3 protein into single entries with the most common DNA and genes. The sample data list around 1.1 million distinct CDR3 sequences, and roughly two fifths of these were observed just once. The ten largest account for under 15% of the sample. The sequenced sample consisted of blood. These TCRs come from a young man in good health.

The CDR3 DNA reads as TGTGCCAGCAGCTTAACTCGGACGGAGCAGAGGGCTTTCTTT. It codes for CASSLTRTEQRAFF. The rearrangement uses TRBV7-2 and TRBJ1-1, with D unclear. With 2 bases removed from V and 11 bases from J, the gap between germline ends came to 18 bases. The length of the CDR3 is 14 residues. The germline V gene has CDR1 SGHTA and CDR2 FQGNSA.

This clonotype was detected many times. This sequence joins TRBV7-2 and TRBJ2-5; D gene unclear. The CDR3 is made up of 13 amino acids. The germline V gene encodes CDR1 SGHTA and CDR2 FQGNSA. The V end was cut by 0 bases, the J end by 3 bases, with 5 bases between. The CDR3 DNA follows: TGTGCCAGCAGCTTAGCGGTTAAAGAGACCCAGTACTTC. Translated: CASSLAVKETQYF.

The sample holds a few counts of this clonotype. The CDR3: CAISESWNTEAFF. CDR3 coding DNA: TGTGCCATCAGTGAGTCGTGGAACACTGAAGCTTTCTTT. The chain recombines TRBV10-3 with TRBJ1-1, with no clear D. The germline gives CDR1 ENHRY, CDR2 SYGVKD. Deletions cut 0 bases from V and 1 base from J, with 3 bases between. This CDR3 is built from 13 residues.

The chain carries TRBV5-1 and TRBJ1-4; D ambiguous. This CDR3 comprises 15 residues. V dropped 5 bases and J dropped 6 bases, with 17 bases sitting between them. Germline-derived CDR1 and CDR2 are SGHRS and YFSETQ. This chain's CDR3 is CASSYGGVGDEKLFF. CDR3 DNA sequence: TGCGCCAGCAGTTACGGTGGGGTGGGCGATGAAAAACTGTTTTTT.

This clonotype was counted between two and nine times. This sequence joins TRBV28 and TRBJ1-2, with TRBD1 as a possible D gene (6 bases). This CDR3 spans 16 amino acids. Germline lookup yields CDR1 MDHEN and CDR2 SYDVKM. With 7 bases removed from V and 2 bases from J, the gap between germline ends came to 20 bases. The chain's CDR3 is CASTLNGGHRNYGYTF. CDR3 sequence (DNA): TGTGCCAGCACCCTTAACGGGGGGCATAGGAACTATGGCTACACCTTC.

This clonotype has a handful of counts. The chain uses TRBV24-1 and TRBJ2-4, with 8 bases matching TRBD1. The V and J ends lost 6 bases and 7 bases, in that order; junction bases with no gene match: 7. Germline V lookup: CDR1 KGHDR, CDR2 SFDVKD. This CDR3 is 14 amino acids long. CDR3 residues: CATSPGQGRNIQYF. The CDR3 DNA follows: TGTGCCACCAGTCCAGGACAGGGTCGGAACATTCAGTACTTC.

CDR3 DNA sequence: TGTGCCAGCAGTTACACCAAGGGGGAGCATGGCTACACCTTC. Amino acid sequence: CASSYTKGEHGYTF. The chain carries TRBV6-6 and TRBJ1-2; maybe TRBD1 (6 bases). Trimming removed 2 bases at V and 6 bases at J, with 13 bases between. This CDR3 region has 14 residues. CDR1 and CDR2 from the germline V gene are MNHNY and SVGAGI (reference sequence).

V is TRBV7-2 and J is TRBJ1-2; D is undetermined. V lost 1 base to trimming and J lost 3 bases, with 12 bases between them. In germline, CDR1 is SGHTA, CDR2 FQGNSA. This CDR3 contains 15 residues. The CDR3 DNA reads as TGTGCCAGCAGCTTAGTCGCACAGAGCCACTATGGCTACACCTTC. Its protein is CASSLVAQSHYGYTF. Full variable domain (rest looked up from reference TRBV7-2 and TRBJ1-2): GAGVSQSPSNKVTEKGKDVELRCDPISGHTALYWYRQSLGQGLEFLIYFQGNSAPDKSGLPSDRFSAERTGGSVSTLTIQRTQQEDSAVYLCASSLVAQSHYGYTFGSGTRLTVV.

This sequence joins TRBV5-1 and TRBJ1-2; D possibly corresponds to TRBD1 (5 bases). The germline V and J ends were trimmed by 4 bases and 4 bases, with 14 bases remaining between them. CDR3 length: 14 amino acids. Germline V gene lookup returns CDR1 SGHRS and CDR2 YFSETQ. The CDR3 here is CASSRDADGYGYTF. CDR3 in DNA: TGCGCCAGCAGCAGGGACGCAGATGGCTATGGCTACACCTTC.

The rearrangement joins TRBV12-3 or TRBV12-4 to TRBJ2-7; D may match TRBD1 or TRBD2 (5 bases each). The J call is in doubt because the DNA end fits TRBJ2-5 better. The CDR3 extends over 15 amino acids. Here the CDR3 DNA reads TGTGCCAGCAGTTTAGCGGGGACGATTGCAGAGACCCAGTACTTC. This encodes CASSLAGTIAETQYF.

This clonotype has a handful of counts. This rearrangement joins TRBV20-1 to TRBJ2-3, with 7 bases identical to TRBD1. The CDR3 totals 15 residues. With V trimmed by 2 bases and J by 6 bases, 11 bases remained unmatched. The V gene's germline CDR1 is DFQATT and CDR2 SNEGSKA (reference sequence). The DNA of the CDR3 is TGCAGTGCTAGAATCAATAAGGGGGCCAGGGATACGCAGTATTTT. Its translation is CSARINKGARDTQYF.

The rearrangement joins TRBV9 to TRBJ1-4; possible D gene TRBD1, 6 bases. This CDR3 is 15 amino acids long. Deletions cut 4 bases from V and 8 bases from J, with 18 bases between. CDR1 and CDR2 (germline): SGDLS, YYNGEE. The CDR3 region is CASSSRQAGNEKLFF. In DNA, the CDR3 is TGTGCCAGCAGCTCGCGACAGGCTGGTAACGAAAAACTGTTTTTT.

The gene calls are TRBV27 and TRBJ2-3; 11 positions match TRBD1. Germline V gene data show CDR1 as MNHEY and CDR2 as SMNVEV (reference sequence). The CDR3 consists of 17 residues. With 4 bases clipped from V and 3 bases from J, the junction kept 9 bases outside the gene matches. CDR3: CASSSSGTGGSTDTQYF. The CDR3 DNA sequence: TGTGCCAGCAGTTCTTCCGGGACAGGGGGGTCGACAGATACGCAGTATTTT.

The CDR3 nucleotides are TGTGCCAGCAGCGCATTGACAGGAGCTGCGACAGATACGCAGTATTTT. Residues: CASSALTGAATDTQYF. The chain combines TRBV7-9 with TRBJ2-3, with D maybe TRBD1 (6 bases). The V gene's germline CDR1 is SEHNR and CDR2 FQNEAQ (reference sequence). Trimming took 5 bases from V and 3 from J, leaving 18 bases between them. The CDR3 runs to 16 residues.

The gene calls are TRBV6-1 and TRBJ1-2; a possible D gene is TRBD1 (5 bases). CDR1 is MNHNS, CDR2 SASEGT, per germline. The CDR3 has 11 residues. V lost 7 bases and J 7 bases, leaving 10 bases between the germline ends. The DNA for the CDR3 is TGTGCCAGCACCAGGGACTCTGGCTACACCTTC. This sequence encodes CASTRDSGYTF.

In the case of this clonotype: A much larger clone lies a single base off, so this may be a read error. The J gene is TRBJ1-2, the V gene TRBV4-1, with no clear D. Germline loops: CDR1 MGHRA, CDR2 YSYEKL. This CDR3 is 15 amino acids long. The CDR3 loop reads CASSQDTGDNYSYTF. The CDR3 bases are TGCGCCAGCAGCCAAGATACCGGGGATAACTATAGCTACACCTTC.

The rearrangement uses TRBV20-1 and TRBJ1-2; TRBD1 might be the D (5 bases). Germline assignment: CDR1 DFQATT and CDR2 SNEGSKA (reference sequence). Trimming left V 3 bases short and J 8 bases short, with 13 bases between. The length of the CDR3 is 12 residues. The CDR3 DNA sequence: TGCAGTGCTAGGGCCAGGGTGTCCGGCTACACCTTC. This sequence encodes CSARARVSGYTF.

This rearrangement joins TRBV11-2 to TRBJ2-1; 15 nucleotides match TRBD2. V shed 5 bases, J shed 0 bases, and the junction held 8 bases outside the gene matches. This CDR3 comprises 19 residues. Germline V CDR1 and CDR2: SGHAT, FQNNGV. CDR3 DNA sequence: TGTGCCAGCAGCCGAACAGGGACTAGCGGGGGGAGCTCCTACAATGAGCAGTTCTTC. It translates to CASSRTGTSGGSSYNEQFF.

The chain employs TRBV5-1 and TRBJ1-1; D possibly corresponds to TRBD1 (6 bases). Germline assignment: CDR1 SGHRS and CDR2 YFSETQ. This CDR3 has 15 residues. The V gene lost 0 bases and the J gene lost 4 bases, with 13 bases spanning the gap. CDR3 DNA sequence: TGCGCCAGCAGCTTGGAGGTGGGGGGCGGCACTGAAGCTTTCTTT. Protein sequence: CASSLEVGGGTEAFF.